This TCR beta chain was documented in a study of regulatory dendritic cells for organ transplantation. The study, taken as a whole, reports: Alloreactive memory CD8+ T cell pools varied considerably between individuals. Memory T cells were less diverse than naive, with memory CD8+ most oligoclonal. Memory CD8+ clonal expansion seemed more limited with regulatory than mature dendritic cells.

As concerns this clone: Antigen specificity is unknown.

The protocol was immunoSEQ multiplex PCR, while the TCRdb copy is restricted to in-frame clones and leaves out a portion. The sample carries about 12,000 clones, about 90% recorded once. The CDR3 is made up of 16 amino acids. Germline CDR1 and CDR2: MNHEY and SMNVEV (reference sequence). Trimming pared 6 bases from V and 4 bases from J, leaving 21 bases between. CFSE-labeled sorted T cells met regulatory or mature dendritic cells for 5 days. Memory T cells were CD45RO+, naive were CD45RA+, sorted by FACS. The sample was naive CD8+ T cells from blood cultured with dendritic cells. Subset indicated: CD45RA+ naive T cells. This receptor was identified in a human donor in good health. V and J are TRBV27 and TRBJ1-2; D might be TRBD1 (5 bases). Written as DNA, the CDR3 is TGTGCCAGCAGCCCCGATGGGGCAGGGCAACCCTATGGCTACACCTTC. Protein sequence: CASSPDGAGQPYGYTF.